The 17 T cell receptor beta chains presented below share a single source sample, sequenced in a study of cytomegalovirus exposure and HLA in healthy donors. Primers included in the PCR were 60 Vbeta and 13 Jbeta primers. Sequencing used immunoSEQ multiplex PCR; TCRdb keeps in-frame clones, though not all of them. Counted here are over 150,000 clones, around 80% occurring once; the ten biggest clones make up approximately 1.5%. The sequencing input was PBMCs. These receptors were collected from a girl under 18 in good health and CMV-seropositive.

The chain uses TRBV28 and TRBJ2-1; 11 positions match TRBD2. V was clipped by 0 bases and J by 4 bases; unmatched bases: 2. Per the germline V gene, CDR1 is MDHEN and CDR2 is SYDVKM. CDR3 length: 16 residues. Here the CDR3 DNA reads TGTGCCAGCAGTTTATGGGCTAGCGGGAGGTACAATGAGCAGTTCTTC. This gives the protein CASSLWASGRYNEQFF.

The J gene is TRBJ2-3, the V gene TRBV28; a possible D gene is TRBD2 (5 bases). This CDR3 is 14 amino acids long. The V gene lost 3 bases and the J gene lost 2 bases, with 9 bases spanning the gap. Germline assignment: CDR1 MDHEN and CDR2 SYDVKM. In nucleotides, the CDR3 is TGTGCCAGCAGTTTCGACTACAACACAGATACGCAGTATTTT. It is translated as CASSFDYNTDTQYF.

This chain uses TRBV20-1 with TRBJ1-2; D may be TRBD1 (5 bases). The V gene's germline CDR1 is DFQATT and CDR2 SNEGSKA (reference sequence). CDR3 length equals 10 residues. In DNA form, the CDR3 reads TGCAGGCCCCAGGGAAACGGCTACACCTTC. Amino acid sequence: CRPQGNGYTF.

V is TRBV19 and J is TRBJ1-4; D gene unclear. In germline, CDR1 is LNHDA, CDR2 SQIVND (reference sequence). The CDR3 consists of 13 residues. V was shortened by 0 bases and J by 6 bases, with 5 bases between the two germline ends. The CDR3 DNA sequence: TGTGCCAGTAGTATAGAGCAGGATGAAAAACTGTTTTTT. Translating it yields CASSIEQDEKLFF.

The chain uses TRBV15 and TRBJ2-7; weak D call: TRBD1 (6 bases). This CDR3 region has 15 residues. V lost 4 bases and J lost 3, with 16 bases in between. Germline V CDR1 and CDR2: LNHNV, YYDKDF (reference sequence). CDR3 protein: CATSIQQGRFYEQYF. For the CDR3, the DNA is TGTGCCACCAGCATCCAACAGGGCAGGTTCTACGAGCAGTACTTC.

This clone appeared a single time. V is TRBV10-3 and J is TRBJ2-7; TRBD2 matches at 8 bases. Germline V CDR1 and CDR2: ENHRY, SYGVKD. CDR3 length equals 17 residues. V gave up 3 bases and J gave up 3 bases; unmatched junction bases: 13. The CDR3 nucleotides read TGTGCCATCAGTGACCCGGGGGGGAGACACCAGGGCTACGAGCAGTACTTC. This codes for CAISDPGGRHQGYEQYF.

The genes are TRBV5-6 and TRBJ1-4; unclear D gene. Germline CDR1 reads SGHDT; CDR2 reads YYEEEE. The CDR3 runs 16 residues. V lost 0 bases and J lost 8, with 17 bases in between. The CDR3 spells CASSLAVASLGEKLFF. DNA for the CDR3: TGTGCCAGCAGCTTGGCCGTAGCCTCGCTCGGAGAAAAACTGTTTTTT.

This chain joins TRBV7-2 and TRBJ2-5; 9 bases agree with TRBD1. Germline V gene data show CDR1 as SGHTA and CDR2 as FQGNSA. With V trimmed by 5 bases and J by 5 bases, 9 bases remained unmatched. The CDR3 is 15 amino acids. The CDR3: CASSLRTGERETQYF. The CDR3 DNA reads as TGTGCCAGCAGCCTTCGGACAGGGGAGAGGGAGACCCAGTACTTC.

The V and J genes are TRBV5-6 and TRBJ1-1; TRBD1 agrees at 9 bases. Germline CDR1 reads SGHDT; CDR2 reads YYEEEE. This CDR3 is 15 amino acids long. V gave up 4 bases and J gave up 4 bases; unmatched junction bases: 8. The CDR3, as DNA: TGTGCCAGCAGCCCGGACAGGGGATTGGGCACTGAAGCTTTCTTT. This sequence encodes CASSPDRGLGTEAFF.

The J gene is TRBJ2-7, the V gene TRBV30, with D perhaps matching TRBD1 (6 bases). Germline-derived CDR1 and CDR2 are GTSNPN and SVGIG (reference sequence). Trimming removed 0 bases at V and 3 bases at J, with 18 bases between. This CDR3 is 16 amino acids long. CDR3 bases: TGTGCCTGGAGTGTGAGCTCGGACAGCCTCCTCTACGAGCAGTACTTC. It encodes CAWSVSSDSLLYEQYF.

V usage is TRBV7-8 and J usage is TRBJ1-5; 7 bases fit TRBD1. Trimming removed 5 bases from V and 6 bases from J; junction bases left unmatched: 10. Per the germline V gene, CDR1 is SGHVS and CDR2 is FQNEAQ. The CDR3 runs 15 residues. The CDR3 bases are TGTGCCAGCAGCCTAGGGAACAGGGGTGGTCAGCCCCAGCATTTT. Protein product: CASSLGNRGGQPQHF.

This chain joins TRBV27 and TRBJ1-5; D possibly corresponds to TRBD1 (5 bases). The CDR3 is 17 amino acids. Trimming shortened V by 2 bases and J by 7 bases, and 21 bases separated the two germline ends. Germline CDR1 is MNHEY and CDR2 is SMNVEV (reference sequence). CDR3 amino acids: CASSLIGSVLKGQPQHF. CDR3 coding DNA: TGTGCCAGCAGTTTAATCGGTTCGGTCCTAAAGGGGCAGCCCCAGCATTTT.

V is TRBV7-9 and J is TRBJ2-3; 7 bases align to TRBD2. The CDR3 has 16 amino acids. From germline, CDR1 is SEHNR and CDR2 FQNEAQ (reference sequence). V dropped 5 bases and J dropped 2; count of bases not matched to a gene: 10. The CDR3 region has the DNA TGTGCCAGCAGCCCGGTCGGACTAGGGGACACAGATACGCAGTATTTT. Its protein is CASSPVGLGDTDTQYF.

The chain employs TRBV6-1 and TRBJ1-5, with 7 positions matching TRBD1. CDR3 length: 14 residues. The V gene end was trimmed by 5 bases and the J gene end by 3 bases; junction bases not matched to a gene: 4. The germline gives CDR1 MNHNS, CDR2 SASEGT. The CDR3 DNA reads TGTGCCAGCAGTACGACAGGGTCCAATCAGCCCCAGCATTTT. Translation gives CASSTTGSNQPQHF.

The chain links TRBV18 to TRBJ1-1; 7 bases agree with TRBD1. The CDR3 is 14 residues long. Germline trimming cut 10 bases from V and 1 base from J; bases unmatched to any gene: 9. Germline loops: CDR1 KGHSH, CDR2 LQKENI. The CDR3 DNA is TGTGCCACCAACAGGGGCCCATCGAACACTGAAGCTTTCTTT. Its translation: CATNRGPSNTEAFF.

The chain couples TRBV5-6 to TRBJ2-7; 7 nucleotides match TRBD1. This CDR3 is built from 17 residues. Unmatched junction bases numbered 13, after V lost 1 base and J lost 3 bases. The V gene's germline CDR1 is SGHDT and CDR2 YYEEEE. CDR3 DNA: TGTGCCAGCAGCTTGAACCTATTCCGGGACAGCCGCTACGAGCAGTACTTC. Amino acids: CASSLNLFRDSRYEQYF.

CDR3: CASSDLQGATEKLFF. The CDR3 DNA follows: TGTGCCAGCAGTGACCTACAGGGGGCAACTGAAAAACTGTTTTTT. J is TRBJ1-4 and V is TRBV2; TRBD1 matches at 9 bases. This CDR3 has 15 residues. Germline V CDR1 and CDR2: SNHLY, FYNNEI. J was trimmed by 7 bases and V by 3 bases; bases with no gene match: 6.